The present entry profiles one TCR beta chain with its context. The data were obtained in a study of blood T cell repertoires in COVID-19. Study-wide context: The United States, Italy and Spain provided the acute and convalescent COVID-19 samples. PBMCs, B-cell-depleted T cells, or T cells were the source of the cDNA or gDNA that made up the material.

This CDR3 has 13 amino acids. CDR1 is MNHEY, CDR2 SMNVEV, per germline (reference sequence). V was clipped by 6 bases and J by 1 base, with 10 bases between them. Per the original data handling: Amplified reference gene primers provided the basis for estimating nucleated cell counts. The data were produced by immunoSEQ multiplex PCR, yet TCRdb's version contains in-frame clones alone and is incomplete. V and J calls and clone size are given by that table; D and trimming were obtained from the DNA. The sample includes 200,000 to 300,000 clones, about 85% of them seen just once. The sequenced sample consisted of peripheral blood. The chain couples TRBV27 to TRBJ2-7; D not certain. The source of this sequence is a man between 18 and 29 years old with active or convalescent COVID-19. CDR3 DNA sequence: TGTGCCAGCAGCCCGAGTCTTTCCTACGAGCAGTACTTC. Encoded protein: CASSPSLSYEQYF.